This T cell receptor (beta chain) stems from a study of cytomegalovirus exposure and HLA in healthy donors. The PCR ran on 60 Vbeta and 13 Jbeta primers. The table came from immunoSEQ multiplex PCR; TCRdb's copy has only in-frame clones and leaves some out. The sample shows 90,000 to 100,000 clones, around 67% of them seen only once. This clone turned up a few times. What was sequenced was PBMCs. This receptor was identified in a man aged 45 to 65 in good health and CMV-seronegative.

DNA for the CDR3: TGTGCCAGCAGCCCTCGACAGGGGGCCAAATACGAGCAGTACTTC. It specifies CASSPRQGAKYEQYF. The chain has TRBV21-1 and TRBJ2-7; TRBD1, the table's D call, was not compared with the DNA. TRBV21-1 is shown as a pseudogene. The CDR3 contains 15 residues.